Listed here are 25 T cell receptor beta chains from one sample, sequenced in a study of T cells after yellow fever vaccination. TCRdb fed the 5' RACE reads into MiXCR, producing one record per CDR3 protein. The repertoire holds approximately 70,000 distinct CDR3 sequences, with less than 8.5% as singletons. Sequenced here: CD8+ T cells sorted from PBMCs, sampled roughly seven weeks after the first yellow fever vaccination. The source is a man aged 18-30 years who received the YFV17D yellow fever vaccine.

The V and J genes are TRBV7-9 and TRBJ2-7; 10 nucleotides line up with TRBD1. The germline gives CDR1 SEHNR, CDR2 FQNEAQ (reference sequence). Unmatched junction bases numbered 8, after V lost 5 bases and J lost 7 bases. The CDR3 contains 14 residues. CDR3: CASSLTGGTWEQYF. CDR3 DNA: TGTGCCAGCAGCCTGACAGGGGGCACATGGGAGCAGTACTTC.

The sample holds many counts of this clonotype. CDR3 protein: CAISGTRDSGANVLTF. The CDR3, as DNA: TGTGCCATCAGTGGGACCCGAGACTCTGGGGCCAACGTCCTGACTTTC. V is TRBV10-3 and J is TRBJ2-6; D unresolved. Deletions cut 4 bases from V and 0 bases from J, with 10 bases between. This CDR3 contains 16 residues. Germline values: CDR1 ENHRY, CDR2 SYGVKD.

This clonotype was detected only a few times. The V and J genes are TRBV7-2 and TRBJ2-3; TRBD2 matches at 12 bases. Germline V gives CDR1 SGHTA, CDR2 FQGNSA. The CDR3 has 15 residues. Trimming cost V 5 bases and J 7 bases; bases outside gene matches: 7. The CDR3: CASSPLAGGPNTQYF. CDR3 nucleotides: TGTGCCAGCAGCCCGCTAGCGGGGGGGCCGAATACGCAGTATTTT.

The V and J genes are TRBV4-3 and TRBJ2-4, with D possibly being TRBD1 (6 bases). V lost 6 bases to trimming and J lost 2 bases, with 17 bases between them. CDR1 is LGHNA, CDR2 YSLEER, per germline. The CDR3 sequence is 16 residues long. The DNA of the CDR3 is TGCGCCAGCAGTTGGGTCCTCAGGGGACCCAAAAACATTCAGTACTTC. It codes for CASSWVLRGPKNIQYF.

This clonotype has at least ten counts. V gene TRBV12-3 or TRBV12-4 combines with J gene TRBJ2-1; D uncertain. The V end was cut by 3 bases, the J end by 0 bases, with 12 bases between. There are 16 residues in the CDR3. The CDR3 loop is CASSFGQASSYNEQFF. CDR3 DNA sequence: TGTGCCAGCAGTTTTGGGCAGGCGAGCTCCTACAATGAGCAGTTCTTC.

Ten or more counts support this clonotype. V and J are TRBV6-1 and TRBJ2-1, with TRBD2 matching over 10 bases. The CDR3 runs 14 residues. CDR1 and CDR2 (germline): MNHNS, SASEGT. The junction had 5 bases not matched to a gene; V was cut back by 6 bases and J by 6 bases. The CDR3 coding sequence is TGTGCCAGCAGGAGCGGGGGGGACAGCAATGAGCAGTTCTTC. As protein: CASRSGGDSNEQFF.

This clonotype was counted many times. V and J are TRBV7-2 and TRBJ1-5; D is ambiguous. Looked up from germline, CDR1 is SGHTA and CDR2 is FQGNSA. CDR3 size: 13 residues. Trimming cost V 5 bases and J 1 base, with 6 bases left between them. CDR3 sequence: CASSTDSNQPQHF. Written as DNA, the CDR3 is TGTGCCAGCAGCACGGACAGCAATCAGCCCCAGCATTTT.

The chain couples TRBV20-1 to TRBJ2-1; possibly TRBD1 for D (6 bases). The CDR3 loop spans 10 amino acids. CDR1 is DFQATT and CDR2 is SNEGSKA in the germline V gene (reference sequence). The CDR3 protein is CCARGPAPFF. Here the CDR3 DNA reads TGCTGCGCCAGGGGCCCGGCGCCGTTCTTC.

This clonotype was observed many times. The chain uses TRBV7-9 and TRBJ2-5; 8 positions agree with TRBD2. Germline CDR1 SEHNR, CDR2 FQNEAQ (reference sequence). The ends lost 7 bases at V and 3 bases at J; junction bases unmatched: 4. CDR3 length equals 13 residues. DNA of the CDR3: TGTGCCAGCATCCGAGCGGGGGAAGAGACCCAGTACTTC. Translating it yields CASIRAGEETQYF.

This clonotype was seen many times. The CDR3 loop is CASSIPGNGYEQYF. CDR3 in DNA: TGTGCCAGTAGTATACCAGGGAATGGGTACGAGCAGTACTTC. V usage is TRBV19 and J usage is TRBJ2-7; TRBD1 is a possible D gene (5 bases). V lost 2 bases, J lost 4 bases, and 12 bases lay in between. CDR1 and CDR2 from the germline V gene are LNHDA and SQIVND (reference sequence). CDR3 length equals 14 residues.

CDR3 sequence (DNA): TGTGCCAGAAGCCCCCGGCCCTCTAAATCCTACGAGCAGTACGTC. As protein: CARSPRPSKSYEQYV. This chain uses TRBV5-3 with TRBJ2-7; D is ambiguous. TRBV5-3 carries the ORF label, with uncertain function. Trimming pared 4 bases from V and 1 base from J, leaving 15 bases between. This CDR3 spans 15 amino acids.

For the CDR3, the DNA is TGTGCCAGCAGCCAGGGACTAGCTCCTGAGCAGTTCTTC. It codes for CASSQGLAPEQFF. The chain couples TRBV12-3 or TRBV12-4 to TRBJ2-1; 9 bases fit TRBD2. CDR3 length: 13 amino acids. The V gene end was trimmed by 6 bases and the J gene end by 9 bases; junction bases not matched to a gene: 6.

This clonotype was detected many times. This rearrangement joins TRBV10-2 to TRBJ2-2; 11 bases are a match to TRBD2. The CDR3 consists of 15 residues. Trimming cost V 6 bases and J 4 bases; bases outside gene matches: 4. Germline-derived CDR1 and CDR2 are WSHSY and SAAADI. CDR3 sequence: CASSATSGATGELFF. CDR3 bases: TGCGCCAGCAGCGCGACTAGCGGGGCCACCGGGGAGCTGTTTTTT.

This clonotype occurred many times. This chain uses TRBV20-1 with TRBJ2-7; the D gene is possibly TRBD2 (6 bases). Germline-derived CDR1 and CDR2 are DFQATT and SNEGSKA (reference sequence). The V and J ends lost 3 bases and 5 bases respectively, with 8 bases between them. The CDR3 spans 11 residues. This chain's CDR3 is CSASSGDEQYV. CDR3 nucleotides: TGCAGTGCTAGCTCGGGGGACGAGCAGTACGTC.

The chain is built from TRBV7-6 and TRBJ2-6; D is possibly TRBD1 (6 bases). This CDR3 comprises 19 residues. Germline V gene lookup returns CDR1 SGHVS and CDR2 FNYEAQ. Trimming pared 4 bases from V and 0 bases from J, leaving 19 bases between. The CDR3 DNA is TGTGCCAGCAGCTCAGTCGGATCCACAGGGCTCTCTGGGGCCAACGTCCTGACTTTC. Translating gives CASSSVGSTGLSGANVLTF. The full variable domain, with the rest looked up from reference TRBV7-6 and TRBJ2-6, is GAGVSQSPRYKVTKRGQDVALRCDPISGHVSLYWYRQALGQGPEFLTYFNYEAQQDKSGLPNDRFSAERPEGSISTLTIQRTEQRDSAMYRCASSSVGSTGLSGANVLTFGAGSRLTVL.

This sequence joins TRBV27 and TRBJ1-1; D may be TRBD1 (6 bases). V dropped 4 bases and J dropped 1 base, with 16 bases sitting between them. This CDR3 comprises 16 residues. Germline loops: CDR1 MNHEY, CDR2 SMNVEV (reference sequence). The CDR3 loop reads CASSSALGGGNTEAFF. Written as DNA, the CDR3 is TGTGCCAGCAGTTCCGCCTTAGGGGGGGGGAACACTGAAGCTTTCTTT.

This clonotype was seen a handful of times. The rearrangement links TRBV5-1 to TRBJ1-2; weak D call: TRBD1 (5 bases). The V end lost 4 bases, the J end lost 13 bases, and 20 bases lay between the germline ends. CDR3 length: 13 residues. Germline V gene lookup returns CDR1 SGHRS and CDR2 YFSETQ. In nucleotides, the CDR3 is TGCGCCAGCAGCCCACCCGTTGGGACGCCGTCCACCTTC. Translation gives CASSPPVGTPSTF. The full variable domain, with the rest looked up from reference TRBV5-1 and TRBJ1-2, is KAGVTQTPRYLIKTRGQQVTLSCSPISGHRSVSWYQQTPGQGLQFLFEYFSETQRNKGNFPGRFSGRQFSNSRSEMNVSTLELGDSALYLCASSPPVGTPSTFGSGTRLTVV.

This clonotype is labeled as large. V is TRBV24-1 and J is TRBJ2-5, with D perhaps matching TRBD2 (7 bases). Trimming took off 3 bases at V and 5 bases at J, with 15 bases between the two ends. The CDR3 is made up of 15 amino acids. Per the germline V gene, CDR1 is KGHDR and CDR2 is SFDVKD. CDR3: CATSDAGEGRETQYF. The CDR3 bases are TGTGCCACCAGTGATGCAGGGGAGGGTCGGGAGACCCAGTACTTC.

This clonotype has a count of ten or more. The rearrangement links TRBV4-1 to TRBJ1-3; no reliable D call. The CDR3 is 13 residues long. With 1 base removed from V and 8 bases from J, the gap between germline ends came to 9 bases. Germline V lookup: CDR1 MGHRA, CDR2 YSYEKL. CDR3 bases: TGCGCCAGCAGCCAAGTTCGGGAGGACACCATATATTTT. It is translated as CASSQVREDTIYF.

This clonotype was found many times. CDR3: CASSPTRTEQFF. The CDR3 DNA sequence: TGTGCCAGCAGCCCAACTAGGACTGAGCAGTTCTTC. The chain joins TRBV7-9 to TRBJ2-1; TRBD2 might be the D (5 bases). Trimming shortened V by 5 bases and J by 9 bases, and 11 bases separated the two germline ends. Germline CDR1 SEHNR, CDR2 FQNEAQ (reference sequence). The CDR3 extends over 12 amino acids.

This clonotype turned up a few times. The rearrangement uses TRBV7-6 and TRBJ2-1; TRBD2 aligns across 8 bases. Germline V gene data show CDR1 as SGHVS and CDR2 as FNYEAQ. The V and J ends lost 1 base and 8 bases, in that order; junction bases with no gene match: 1. CDR3 size: 13 residues. The CDR3 spells CASSLGRGDEQFF. In DNA form, the CDR3 reads TGTGCCAGCAGCTTAGGGCGGGGGGATGAGCAGTTCTTC.

This clonotype was counted at least ten times. The rearrangement joins TRBV12-3 or TRBV12-4 to TRBJ2-7, with 14 bases matching TRBD2. Trimming at V came to 3 bases and at J to 3 bases, leaving 1 base not matched to a gene. The CDR3 runs to 15 residues. Written as DNA, the CDR3 is TGTGCCAGCAGTTTTGGGACTAGCGGGGGCTACGAGCAGTACTTC. Protein product: CASSFGTSGGYEQYF.

This clonotype has only a few counts. V usage is TRBV20-1 and J usage is TRBJ1-6; D unresolved. From germline, CDR1 is DFQATT and CDR2 SNEGSKA (reference sequence). The CDR3 extends over 16 amino acids. V was pared by 6 bases and J by 0 bases, with 15 bases between. The CDR3 nucleotides are TGCAGTGCCCACCGGGCCCCGAGCTCCTATAATTCACCCCTCCACTTT. Translated: CSAHRAPSSYNSPLHF.

The sample holds many counts of this clonotype. This chain links TRBV27 with TRBJ2-1; TRBD2 is a possible D gene (6 bases). V shed 4 bases and J shed 7 bases, with 14 bases lying between them. This CDR3 region has 14 residues. The V gene's germline CDR1 is MNHEY and CDR2 SMNVEV (reference sequence). CDR3: CASSYSSLANEQFF. The CDR3 DNA is TGTGCCAGCAGTTATAGCTCACTAGCTAATGAGCAGTTCTTC.

V is TRBV20-1 and J is TRBJ2-3; the match to TRBD2 covers 7 bases. The trim removed 2 bases at V and 4 bases at J, leaving 3 bases unmatched. The germline CDR1 and CDR2 sequences are DFQATT and SNEGSKA (reference sequence). The CDR3 spans 13 residues. CDR3 residues: CSARSREADTQYF. The DNA of the CDR3 is TGCAGTGCTAGATCCCGGGAGGCAGATACGCAGTATTTT.